This T cell receptor (beta chain) was captured by sequencing in a study of blood T cell repertoires in COVID-19. About the study: The origin of the acute and convalescent COVID-19 samples was the United States, Italy and Spain.

This CDR3 is 15 amino acids long. The V gene end was trimmed by 1 base and the J gene end by 10 bases; junction bases not matched to a gene: 6. Germline V lookup: CDR1 MGHRA, CDR2 YSYEKL. The authors' processing: Amplification of reference gene primers provided the estimated nucleated cell counts. Measured with immunoSEQ multiplex PCR; TCRdb has only the in-frame clones, and not every one. V, J and clone size reflect that table, while D and trimming were determined from the DNA. The repertoire holds around 480,000 clones, with approximately 88% as singletons. The sequencing input was peripheral blood. The J gene is TRBJ2-1, the V gene TRBV4-1; 11 bases are a match to TRBD2. This receptor was taken from a woman between 45 and 60 years old with COVID-19, enrolled during active disease. The CDR3 sequence: CASSQVAGGAREQFF. For the CDR3, the DNA is TGCGCCAGCAGCCAAGTAGCGGGGGGGGCCAGGGAGCAGTTCTTC.